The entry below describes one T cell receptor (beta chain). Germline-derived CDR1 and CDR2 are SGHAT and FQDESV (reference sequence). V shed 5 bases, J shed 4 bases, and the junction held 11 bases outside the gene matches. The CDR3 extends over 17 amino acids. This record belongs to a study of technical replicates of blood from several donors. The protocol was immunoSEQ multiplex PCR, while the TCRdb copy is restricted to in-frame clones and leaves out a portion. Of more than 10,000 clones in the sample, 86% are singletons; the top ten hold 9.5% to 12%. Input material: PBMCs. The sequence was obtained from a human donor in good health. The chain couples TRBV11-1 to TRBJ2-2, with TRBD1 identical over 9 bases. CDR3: CASSPITGGFGTGELFF. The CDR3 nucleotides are TGTGCCAGCAGCCCTATAACAGGGGGCTTTGGCACCGGGGAGCTGTTTTTT. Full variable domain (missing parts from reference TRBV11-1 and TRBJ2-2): EAEVAQSPRYKITEKSQAVAFWCDPISGHATLYWYRQILGQGPELLVQFQDESVVDDSQLPKDRFSAERLKGVDSTLKIQPAELGDSAMYLCASSPITGGFGTGELFFGEGSRLTVL.